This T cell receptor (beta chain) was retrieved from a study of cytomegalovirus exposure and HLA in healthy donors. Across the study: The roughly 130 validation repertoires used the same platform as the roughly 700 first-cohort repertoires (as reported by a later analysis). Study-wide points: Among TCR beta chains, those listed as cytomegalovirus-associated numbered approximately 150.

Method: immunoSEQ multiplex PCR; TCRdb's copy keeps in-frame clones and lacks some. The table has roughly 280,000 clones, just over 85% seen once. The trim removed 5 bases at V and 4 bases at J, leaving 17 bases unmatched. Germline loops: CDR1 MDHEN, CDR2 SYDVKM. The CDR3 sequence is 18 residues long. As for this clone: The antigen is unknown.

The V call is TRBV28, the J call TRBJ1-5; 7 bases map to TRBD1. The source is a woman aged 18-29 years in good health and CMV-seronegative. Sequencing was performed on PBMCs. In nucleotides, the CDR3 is TGTGCCAGCAGTAATGACCCCGGGACAGTAGGAAGGAATCAGCCCCAGCATTTT. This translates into CASSNDPGTVGRNQPQHF.